The 17 T cell receptor beta chains below come from one sample, sequenced in a study of human T cells and chemical hapten exposure. MiXCR was run by TCRdb on the RACE reads, yielding one entry per CDR3 protein. The sample has roughly 200,000 distinct CDR3 sequences; 20% to 25% are singletons. Time point indicated: patch test 1, 2 weeks after DPC sensitization. Described treatment: therapeutic diphenylcyclopropenone sensitization with weekly scalp DPC. Sequencing used whole blood, obtained in connection with sensitization to the hapten diphenylcyclopropenone (DPC). The receptors originated from a woman aged 50 to 60 with alopecia areata. Some clones in this sample may be carry-over from other donors' samples.

The genes are TRBV27 and TRBJ2-5; D remains unclear. Germline values: CDR1 MNHEY, CDR2 SMNVEV (reference sequence). Trimming took 8 bases from V and 1 from J, leaving 5 bases between them. The CDR3 is made up of 11 amino acids. CDR3 in amino acids: CASGVQETQYF. The CDR3 DNA is TGTGCCAGCGGGGTCCAAGAGACCCAGTACTTC.

This clonotype was counted a few times. This chain connects TRBV20-1 to TRBJ2-7; 15 positions agree with TRBD2. The CDR3 is 14 amino acids. CDR1 is DFQATT, CDR2 SNEGSKA, per germline (reference sequence). The ends lost 5 bases at V and 4 bases at J; junction bases unmatched: 3. In DNA form, the CDR3 reads TGCAGTGCTCCTGGGACTAGCGGGAGGTACGAGCAGTACTTC. It codes for CSAPGTSGRYEQYF.

This rearrangement joins TRBV5-1 to TRBJ2-3; 9 bases line up with TRBD2. In germline, CDR1 is SGHRS, CDR2 YFSETQ. Trimming removed 0 bases from V and 3 bases from J; junction bases left unmatched: 5. The CDR3 sequence is 16 residues long. The CDR3: CASSLGGTSPTDTQYF. The CDR3 DNA follows: TGCGCCAGCAGCTTGGGGGGGACTAGCCCTACAGATACGCAGTATTTT.

V is TRBV3-1 and J is TRBJ2-7, with 9 bases matching TRBD1. Germline CDR1 LGHDT, CDR2 YNNKEL (reference sequence). The V segment lost 4 bases and the J segment 3 bases; nucleotides outside the gene matches: 4. The CDR3 runs 14 residues. As DNA, the CDR3 is TGTGCCAGCAGCCCGGGACAGGGCAACTACGAGCAGTACTTC. This encodes CASSPGQGNYEQYF.

This clonotype was observed a handful of times. V is TRBV9 and J is TRBJ2-5; the match to TRBD2 covers 16 bases. Germline CDR1 reads SGDLS; CDR2 reads YYNGEE. V lost 3 bases and J lost 4; bases outside the gene matches: 9. The CDR3 is made up of 18 amino acids. The CDR3 is CASSAGTSGRAAIETQYF. CDR3 bases: TGTGCCAGCAGCGCTGGGACTAGCGGGAGGGCCGCGATAGAGACCCAGTACTTC.

The CDR3 DNA reads as TGCAGCGCCCAACAAGGGAACTACGAGCAGTACTTC. Amino acid sequence: CSAQQGNYEQYF. The chain recombines TRBV29-1 with TRBJ2-7; D remains ambiguous. This CDR3 region has 12 residues. Trimming took off 7 bases at V and 3 bases at J, with 13 bases between the two ends. From germline, CDR1 is SQVTM and CDR2 ANQGSEA.

This clonotype was found a few times. The rearrangement joins TRBV27 to TRBJ1-2, with 7 positions matching TRBD1. Germline trimming cut 5 bases from V and 0 bases from J; bases unmatched to any gene: 6. Germline V gene sequence: CDR1 MNHEY, CDR2 SMNVEV (reference sequence). The CDR3 spans 15 residues. CDR3 region: CASSGGQYSNYGYTF. The CDR3 bases are TGTGCCAGCAGTGGGGGACAGTACTCTAACTATGGCTACACCTTC.

The CDR3 protein is CATSRDLGNEAFF. The CDR3 region has the DNA TGTGCCACCAGCAGAGATTTAGGGAATGAAGCTTTCTTT. V usage is TRBV15 and J usage is TRBJ1-1; D unresolved. Germline V lookup: CDR1 LNHNV, CDR2 YYDKDF (reference sequence). The CDR3 runs to 13 residues. Trimming stripped 0 bases from V and 7 bases from J, with 9 bases between. The full variable domain, rest sourced from reference TRBV15 and TRBJ1-1, is DAMVIQNPRYQVTQFGKPVTLSCSQTLNHNVMYWYQQKSSQAPKLLFHYYDKDFNNEADTPDNFQSRRPNTSFCFLDIRSPGLGDTAMYLCATSRDLGNEAFFGQGTRLTVV.

There are a few counts of this clonotype. The genes are TRBV20-1 and TRBJ2-3, with D unresolved. This CDR3 has 14 amino acids. V was pared by 6 bases and J by 10 bases, with 23 bases between. Germline V gives CDR1 DFQATT, CDR2 SNEGSKA (reference sequence). CDR3 DNA: TGCAGTGCGTTAGGCCCGGCCAACCAAAGGGCGCAGTATTTT. As protein: CSALGPANQRAQYF.

Only a few counts were recorded for this clonotype. The CDR3 loop is CASSVSLPGSSGNTIYF. The CDR3 DNA is TGCGCCAGCAGCGTATCATTGCCCGGGAGCTCTGGAAACACCATATATTTT. This chain uses TRBV5-1 with TRBJ1-3; no definite D call. This CDR3 is 17 amino acids long. The V end was cut by 4 bases, the J end by 0 bases, with 17 bases between. Per the germline V gene, CDR1 is SGHRS and CDR2 is YFSETQ.

This clonotype turned up a few times. The CDR3 reads CASSRVLSEAFF. The CDR3 nucleotides are TGTGCCAGCAGCCGCGTCCTGTCTGAAGCTTTCTTT. The chain has TRBV3-1 and TRBJ1-1; no definite D call. The CDR3 has 12 amino acids. The germline gives CDR1 LGHDT, CDR2 YNNKEL (reference sequence). Trimming left V 4 bases short and J 6 bases short, with 9 bases between. The complete variable domain, with remaining parts taken from reference TRBV3-1 and TRBJ1-1, reads DTAVSQTPKYLVTQMGNDKSIKCEQNLGHDTMYWYKQDSKKFLKIMFSYNNKELIINETVPNRFSPKSPDKAHLNLHINSLELGDSAVYFCASSRVLSEAFFGQGTRLTVV.

This clonotype was detected only a few times. The V and J genes are TRBV29-1 and TRBJ2-1; D tentatively reads TRBD1 or TRBD2 (5 bases each). V was shortened by 7 bases and J by 6 bases, with 10 bases between the two germline ends. The CDR3 loop spans 11 amino acids. Looked up from germline, CDR1 is SQVTM and CDR2 is ANQGSEA. CDR3 loop: CSARDVNEQFF. CDR3 coding DNA: TGCAGCGCGAGGGACGTCAATGAGCAGTTCTTC.

The chain links TRBV29-1 to TRBJ2-1; tentative D call: TRBD2 (7 bases). V shed 4 bases and J shed 0 bases, with 16 bases lying between them. Germline V gene data show CDR1 as SQVTM and CDR2 as ANQGSEA. The CDR3 covers 16 residues. The DNA of the CDR3 is TGCAGCGTTGTGGGGGGGCGGGAGAGCTCCTACAATGAGCAGTTCTTC. It yields the protein CSVVGGRESSYNEQFF.

This clonotype was picked up many times. This chain uses TRBV7-2 with TRBJ2-2; D call uncertain. Per germline, CDR1 SGHTA and CDR2 FQGNSA. The CDR3 is 14 amino acids. V dropped 4 bases and J dropped 4 bases, with 10 bases sitting between them. The CDR3 DNA sequence: TGTGCCAGCAGCTCCTCCTGGGGCACCGGGGAGCTGTTTTTT. Translated, it gives CASSSSWGTGELFF. Combining the CDR3 with reference TRBV7-2 and TRBJ2-2 gives the whole variable domain GAGVSQSPSNKVTEKGKDVELRCDPISGHTALYWYRQSLGQGLEFLIYFQGNSAPDKSGLPSDRFSAERTGGSVSTLTIQRTQQEDSAVYLCASSSSWGTGELFFGEGSRLTVL.

This clonotype was seen only a few times. The V and J genes are TRBV27 and TRBJ2-7, with no clear D. Trimming took off 3 bases at V and 2 bases at J, with 8 bases between the two ends. The length of the CDR3 is 13 residues. Germline values: CDR1 MNHEY, CDR2 SMNVEV (reference sequence). The CDR3 DNA sequence: TGTGCCAGCAGTTTCATCGGACCCTACGAGCAGTACTTC. Its translation is CASSFIGPYEQYF.

This sequence joins TRBV5-4 and TRBJ2-2; 14 nucleotides line up with TRBD2. CDR1 and CDR2 from the germline V gene are SGHNT and YYREEE (reference sequence). The CDR3 spans 17 residues. Trimming removed 3 bases from V and 7 bases from J; junction bases left unmatched: 8. The CDR3 region has the DNA TGTGCCAGCAGCTCCCTCGGACTAGCGGGAGGACTCGGGGAGCTGTTTTTT. Protein product: CASSSLGLAGGLGELFF.

The CDR3 spells CASSLAGQPQHF. As DNA, the CDR3 is TGTGCCAGCAGCTTAGCAGGACAGCCCCAGCATTTT. V usage is TRBV11-2 and J usage is TRBJ1-5; no clear D. The CDR3 has 12 residues. Germline V CDR1 and CDR2: SGHAT, FQNNGV. V dropped 1 base and J dropped 7 bases, with 5 bases sitting between them.